This T cell receptor beta chain was retrieved from a study of blood T cells in healthy people across ages (dated by TCRdb to between 2015 and 2016). Regarding the study in general: In model experiments, template switching captured roughly one uniquely barcoded TCR beta cDNA molecule for every two T cells. The study analyzed two additional independent replicas of 1 million unique cDNA reads from the same blood draw for two donors, one aged 18 to 29 and one aged 80 or older. Donors were grouped into four age groups: young (average roughly 16 years), middle-aged (around 39), aged (around 62) and long-lived (approximately 75). To avoid experimental bias, donors of different ages were randomly spread across the sequencing lanes. The study measured age-related changes in TCR beta repertoire diversity using deep sequencing normalized with unique cDNA molecular identifiers. The study at large found these results: Estimates of total diversity based on one million sequenced T cells were regarded as lower bounds and as underestimates. Since profiling was done on bulk unsorted PBMCs, naive and antigen-experienced compartments could not be conclusively compared. As age increased, observed TCR beta diversity per million T cells dropped in a roughly linear way, and a significant reduction was already evident by age roughly 36. Because donor CMV infection status was unknown, age-related changes in expanded clonotypes were potentially confounded. Compared with the aged group, the long-lived group had more naive CD4+ T cells, fewer expanded clones and increased TCR diversity, a pattern suggesting age selection. A strong correlation was found between observed TCR beta diversity and the percentage of naive T cells measured by flow cytometry.

This clonotype has only a few counts. No cognate antigen has been identified for it. No qualities accompany the bases; no much larger clone lies one base away. Donors were 40 or so systemically healthy Caucasian individuals from Russia aged roughly 6 to 100 years. Around 10 milliliters of peripheral blood were collected from each donor into EDTA-treated Vacutainer tubes. PBMCs were isolated by Ficoll-Paque density-gradient centrifugation, with at least 6 million obtained per sample. Total RNA was extracted from PBMCs with Trizol reagent, with at least 5.5 micrograms obtained per sample. The percentages of naive CD45RAhigh/CD27high T cells were determined by flow cytometry on a PBMC aliquot from every donor. The cysteine opens and the phenylalanine closes a CDR3 of 14 amino acids. Of all the DNA, just the CDR3 is kept, 42 bases in frame from base 1. The germline V gene (reference sequence) sets CDR1 to SEHNR and CDR2 to FQNEAQ. V is reduced by 5 bases and J by 7 bases, leaving a spacing of 15 bases between them.

The library came from 5' RACE. A second 7 to 11 cycle PCR used a sample-barcoded 5' primer and a J-beta primer mix. Each TCR beta cDNA molecule received a unique molecular identifier from a template-switch 5' adaptor carrying 12 random nucleotides. Each sample yielded at least 3 million CDR3-containing paired-end reads. The Mint cDNA synthesis kit, primed by a TRBC-specific oligonucleotide, was used to synthesize first-strand cDNA from all RNA. After uracil-DNA glycosylase treatment, a first 18-cycle PCR used universal primers M1SS and BC2_uni_R on all cDNA. Per the authors' processing: For normalization, 1 million high-quality reads were randomly selected from each sample, with every read carrying a distinct molecular identifier. Instead of being binned into consensus sequences, reads with shared molecular identifiers were discarded. MiTCR, with a Q25 quality threshold and the strictest error-elimination algorithm, was used for CDR3 identification, clonotype clustering and error correction. A nonparametric unseen species model with Euler transformation was used to estimate lower-bound total TCR beta diversity. The raw public data were reprocessed by TCRdb itself: fastp quality trimming at Q25, MiXCR clonotype calling, in-frame beta chains only. Merged by CDR3 protein, the rows form single entries marked with the most common genes and DNA. What appears here as the V and J calls and clone size reflects TCRdb's work, not the paper's. Across this sample there are 1.5 million to 2 million distinct CDR3 sequences, with 30% to 40% seen only once. The leading ten clones occupy more than 20% of the sample.

Material: blood. The receptor comes from a human donor in good health. The chain links TRBV7-9 with TRBJ2-1; the D gene lacks a confident call. The CDR3 loop reads CASSPTGSTNEQFF. The nucleotide sequence is TGTGCCAGCAGCCCCACCGGGTCCACTAATGAGCAGTTCTTC. The full variable domain, with segments outside the CDR3 supplied by the reference TRBV7-9 and TRBJ2-1 proteins, appears as DTGVSQNPRHKITKRGQNVTFRCDPISEHNRLYWYRQTLGQGPEFLTYFQNEAQLEKSRLLSDRFSAERPKGSFSTLEIQRTEQGDSAMYLCASSPTGSTNEQFFGPGTRLTVL.